These 32 T cell receptor beta chains were all obtained from the same sample, sequenced in a study of blood T cell repertoires in COVID-19. Data came from immunoSEQ multiplex PCR; TCRdb stores just in-frame clones and leaves some out. The sample has some 240,000 clones, around 90% seen once. The sequencing input was peripheral blood. These receptors were collected from a man between 60 and 75 years old who had recovered from COVID-19.

The V and J genes are TRBV5-4 and TRBJ2-6; tentative D call: TRBD2 (5 bases). There are 15 residues in the CDR3. Trimming pared 4 bases from V and 5 bases from J, leaving 13 bases between. Germline V lookup: CDR1 SGHNT, CDR2 YYREEE (reference sequence). The DNA for the CDR3 is TGTGCCAGCAGCCCCCCGGAGGTGCGGGCCAACGTCCTGACTTTC. Protein product: CASSPPEVRANVLTF.

This chain joins TRBV27 and TRBJ1-2; 10 bases map to TRBD1. Germline-derived CDR1 and CDR2 are MNHEY and SMNVEV (reference sequence). The V segment lost 5 bases and the J segment 9 bases; nucleotides outside the gene matches: 9. The CDR3 is made up of 14 amino acids. The CDR3 DNA is TGTGCCAGCAGTCCACGGGACAGGGGAGGAAGCTACACCTTC. Its translation: CASSPRDRGGSYTF.

The CDR3 DNA sequence: TGTGCCAGCAGTCCCCACAGGGTTGACACCGGGGAGCTGTTTTTT. It encodes CASSPHRVDTGELFF. The chain carries TRBV6-2 or TRBV6-3 and TRBJ2-2; D possibly corresponds to TRBD1 (6 bases). V was trimmed by 5 bases and J by 3 bases, leaving 13 bases between them. The CDR3 has 15 amino acids. Germline V gives CDR1 MNHEY, CDR2 SVGEGT.

This chain connects TRBV7-9 to TRBJ1-1, with D possibly being TRBD1 (6 bases). V gave up 1 base and J gave up 4 bases, with 10 bases separating them. Germline CDR1 SEHNR, CDR2 FQNEAQ (reference sequence). CDR3 length: 14 residues. The CDR3 loop is CASSLGVRGTEAFF. The CDR3 region has the DNA TGTGCCAGCAGCTTAGGTGTCAGGGGCACTGAAGCTTTCTTT.

V usage is TRBV9 and J usage is TRBJ1-6; D possibly corresponds to TRBD1 (5 bases). Trimming stripped 3 bases from V and 5 bases from J, with 9 bases between. CDR3 length equals 14 residues. CDR1 and CDR2 (germline): SGDLS, YYNGEE. CDR3 in amino acids: CASSAGDHNSPLHF. The CDR3, as DNA: TGTGCCAGCAGCGCGGGGGACCATAATTCACCCCTCCACTTT.

A single count supports this clone. The chain links TRBV28 to TRBJ1-5, with D perhaps matching TRBD1 (6 bases). Per the germline V gene, CDR1 is MDHEN and CDR2 is SYDVKM. The CDR3 is 15 residues long. The V gene lost 3 bases and the J gene lost 3 bases, with 12 bases spanning the gap. The CDR3 coding sequence is TGTGCCAGCAGTTTTCGTCAGGGGCTCAATCAGCCCCAGCATTTT. It translates to CASSFRQGLNQPQHF.

V and J are TRBV11-2 and TRBJ2-3; no firm D call. Germline CDR1 and CDR2: SGHAT and FQNNGV. Trimming pared 2 bases from V and 2 bases from J, leaving 8 bases between. This CDR3 is 14 amino acids long. The CDR3 region has the DNA TGTGCCAGCAGCTTACCAGCGAACACAGATACGCAGTATTTT. Its translation: CASSLPANTDTQYF.

This sequence joins TRBV7-9 and TRBJ2-1; D possibly corresponds to TRBD2 (6 bases). The V end lost 6 bases, the J end lost 0 bases, and 21 bases lay between the germline ends. The CDR3 runs 18 residues. Germline V gene data show CDR1 as SEHNR and CDR2 as FQNEAQ (reference sequence). CDR3 sequence: CASSSPPGTSGSYNEQFF. The CDR3 DNA sequence: TGTGCCAGCAGTTCCCCTCCCGGGACTTCCGGCTCCTACAATGAGCAGTTCTTC.

V usage is TRBV4-3 and J usage is TRBJ1-2, with D unresolved. The ends were cut back, 0 bases at V and 11 bases at J, with 22 bases in the middle. CDR1 LGHNA and CDR2 YSLEER come from the germline V gene. CDR3 length: 16 amino acids. CDR3: CASSQDGGVRSIGYTF. DNA of the CDR3: TGCGCCAGCAGCCAAGATGGCGGGGTTAGGTCTATTGGGTACACCTTC.

This clone was counted between two and nine times. The chain recombines TRBV2 with TRBJ1-2, with D maybe TRBD1 (5 bases). This CDR3 is 13 amino acids long. V shed 7 bases and J shed 2 bases, with 11 bases lying between them. From germline, CDR1 is SNHLY and CDR2 FYNNEI. CDR3 sequence (DNA): TGTGCCAGCAACCGACAGTTGAACTATGGCTACACCTTC. Amino acids: CASNRQLNYGYTF.

The chain joins TRBV11-2 to TRBJ1-4; no clear D. Germline V gives CDR1 SGHAT, CDR2 FQNNGV. The CDR3 is 14 residues long. V was clipped by 8 bases and J by 4 bases, with 14 bases between them. The CDR3 loop reads CASRRMEDNEKLFF. The CDR3 bases are TGTGCCAGCCGCCGTATGGAGGATAATGAAAAACTGTTTTTT.

Here the CDR3 reads CASGSRDRGNQPQHF. Written as DNA, the CDR3 is TGTGCCAGTGGTAGCCGGGACAGGGGCAATCAGCCCCAGCATTTT. The chain couples TRBV19 to TRBJ1-5, with 9 bases lining up with TRBD1. Germline V CDR1 and CDR2: LNHDA, SQIVND (reference sequence). V dropped 8 bases and J dropped 2; count of bases not matched to a gene: 7. This CDR3 has 15 residues.

V usage is TRBV25-1 and J usage is TRBJ2-1; D gene ambiguous. Germline V CDR1 and CDR2: MGHDK, SYGVNS. V lost 4 bases and J lost 9, with 13 bases in between. The CDR3 covers 13 residues. CDR3 sequence (DNA): TGTGCCAGCAGTGTCGGTCTTCCCCGTGAGCAGTTCTTC. The encoded protein is CASSVGLPREQFF.

This sequence joins TRBV18 and TRBJ1-1; D perhaps matches TRBD1 (5 bases). Trimming removed 3 bases from V and 7 bases from J, with 15 bases in between. The CDR3 runs 14 residues. Germline-derived CDR1 and CDR2 are KGHSH and LQKENI. The DNA for the CDR3 is TGTGCCAGCTCACCGACCGTCAGGGCGTTTGAAGCTTTCTTT. Amino acid sequence: CASSPTVRAFEAFF.

The genes are TRBV28 and TRBJ1-3; D unclear. Germline-derived CDR1 and CDR2 are MDHEN and SYDVKM. The CDR3 runs to 15 residues. Trimming took 10 bases from V and 7 from J, leaving 23 bases between them. The CDR3 nucleotides are TGTGCCACCACATCAGGATCATCTTGGGTGAACACCATATATTTT. Protein: CATTSGSSWVNTIYF.

This chain joins TRBV5-1 and TRBJ1-2, with a possible D match to TRBD1 (5 bases). Trimming cost V 4 bases and J 2 bases, with 15 bases left between them. CDR3 length: 15 amino acids. Per the germline V gene, CDR1 is SGHRS and CDR2 is YFSETQ. The CDR3 loop is CASSEAGGPNYGYTF. The CDR3 region has the DNA TGCGCCAGCAGCGAAGCGGGGGGTCCGAACTATGGCTACACCTTC.

This clone has more than one count but fewer than ten. V is TRBV5-1 and J is TRBJ1-5; 7 positions match TRBD1. V was pared by 4 bases and J by 3 bases, with 7 bases of the junction left unmatched. There are 15 residues in the CDR3. Germline CDR1 reads SGHRS; CDR2 reads YFSETQ. Here the CDR3 DNA reads TGCGCCAGCAGCCCACAGGGGAGTGACAATCAGCCCCAGCATTTT. Protein sequence: CASSPQGSDNQPQHF.

The CDR3: CASRFSGQSSYEQYF. CDR3 bases: TGTGCCAGCAGGTTTAGCGGGCAAAGCTCCTACGAGCAGTACTTC. The V and J genes are TRBV25-1 and TRBJ2-7; the match to TRBD2 covers 7 bases. Germline assignment: CDR1 MGHDK and CDR2 SYGVNS. This CDR3 is built from 15 residues. V was clipped by 6 bases and J by 0 bases; unmatched bases: 8.

This clone was observed a single time. This chain joins TRBV5-5 and TRBJ2-7, with TRBD1 matching over 8 bases. Germline V gene lookup returns CDR1 SGHKS and CDR2 YYEKEE (reference sequence). The CDR3 is 15 amino acids. The trim removed 0 bases at V and 0 bases at J, leaving 2 bases unmatched. Here the CDR3 reads CASSLGTGGSYEQYF. The CDR3 nucleotides are TGTGCCAGCAGCTTGGGAACAGGGGGCTCCTACGAGCAGTACTTC.

The rearrangement joins TRBV19 to TRBJ2-3, with D perhaps TRBD2 (5 bases). The germline V gene encodes CDR1 LNHDA and CDR2 SQIVND (reference sequence). This CDR3 comprises 14 residues. Trimming left V 4 bases short and J 2 bases short, with 10 bases between. The CDR3 protein is CASSKDFHTDTQYF. CDR3 bases: TGTGCCAGTAGTAAGGACTTTCACACAGATACGCAGTATTTT.

The V gene is TRBV2, the J gene TRBJ2-1; 9 bases line up with TRBD2. This CDR3 comprises 15 residues. From germline, CDR1 is SNHLY and CDR2 FYNNEI. After removal of 4 bases from V and 7 bases from J, the junction contained 8 bases not matched to a gene. The CDR3 coding sequence is TGTGCCAGCAGTGCTCGCGGGAGGGCCGAAAATGAGCAGTTCTTC. Protein product: CASSARGRAENEQFF.

The chain recombines TRBV28 with TRBJ2-7, with D unresolved. V was clipped by 5 bases and J by 2 bases, with 7 bases between them. This CDR3 comprises 12 residues. Germline-derived CDR1 and CDR2 are MDHEN and SYDVKM. The chain's CDR3 is CASSVSTYEQYF. The CDR3 DNA reads as TGTGCCAGCAGTGTTTCTACCTACGAGCAGTACTTC.

V and J are TRBV7-2 and TRBJ2-5; TRBD1 aligns across 9 bases. Looked up from germline, CDR1 is SGHTA and CDR2 is FQGNSA. This CDR3 is 16 amino acids long. V shed 1 base, J shed 1 base, and the junction held 4 bases outside the gene matches. CDR3 region: CASSLGPTGGQETQYF. For the CDR3, the DNA is TGTGCCAGCAGCTTAGGCCCGACAGGGGGCCAAGAGACCCAGTACTTC.

The chain joins TRBV19 to TRBJ2-5; 7 bases are shared with TRBD2. V was clipped by 5 bases and J by 4 bases; unmatched bases: 13. CDR1 and CDR2 (germline): LNHDA, SQIVND (reference sequence). The CDR3 runs to 16 residues. The CDR3 DNA sequence: TGTGCCAGTAGTCCCCCATTAGTGGGGGGGAGAGAGACCCAGTACTTC. Protein sequence: CASSPPLVGGRETQYF.

This clone has only one observation. This rearrangement joins TRBV7-3 to TRBJ2-2; 7 bases are shared with TRBD2. The CDR3 covers 14 residues. Germline V lookup: CDR1 SGHTA, CDR2 FQGTGA. The trim removed 6 bases at V and 6 bases at J, leaving 7 bases unmatched. The CDR3 region is CASRGTAGPGELFF. The CDR3 nucleotides are TGTGCCAGCAGAGGTACAGCGGGGCCCGGGGAGCTGTTTTTT.

The rearrangement links TRBV5-1 to TRBJ2-1, with TRBD2 matching over 7 bases. The CDR3 spans 15 residues. V lost 0 bases to trimming and J lost 7 bases; unmatched junction nucleotides: 7. Looked up from germline, CDR1 is SGHRS and CDR2 is YFSETQ. DNA for the CDR3: TGCGCCAGCAGCTTGGAGGCGGGAGTCTGGAATGAGCAGTTCTTC. It encodes CASSLEAGVWNEQFF.

The gene calls are TRBV27 and TRBJ2-7; TRBD2 might be the D (5 bases). CDR1 is MNHEY and CDR2 is SMNVEV in the germline V gene (reference sequence). With 2 bases removed from V and 0 bases from J, the gap between germline ends came to 11 bases. This CDR3 is 15 amino acids long. Here the CDR3 DNA reads TGTGCCAGCAGTTTAACGACTACCCTCTCCTACGAGCAGTACTTC. It is translated as CASSLTTTLSYEQYF.

V gene TRBV7-9 combines with J gene TRBJ1-4; unclear D gene. In germline, CDR1 is SEHNR, CDR2 FQNEAQ (reference sequence). V was cut by 2 bases and J by 0 bases, with 7 bases left in between. This CDR3 is 15 amino acids long. CDR3 residues: CASSLYPATNEKLFF. The CDR3 DNA follows: TGTGCCAGCAGCTTATATCCTGCAACTAATGAAAAACTGTTTTTT. The full variable domain, its missing parts supplied by reference TRBV7-9 and TRBJ1-4, is DTGVSQNPRHKITKRGQNVTFRCDPISEHNRLYWYRQTLGQGPEFLTYFQNEAQLEKSRLLSDRFSAERPKGSFSTLEIQRTEQGDSAMYLCASSLYPATNEKLFFGSGTQLSVL.

This clone appeared once. The chain combines TRBV6-6 with TRBJ1-4; TRBD1 is a possible D gene (5 bases). V was clipped by 6 bases and J by 8 bases, with 10 bases between them. Looked up from germline, CDR1 is MNHNY and CDR2 is SVGAGI (reference sequence). The CDR3 consists of 12 residues. The CDR3 is CASSPTEEKLFF. For the CDR3, the DNA is TGTGCCAGCAGCCCGACAGAAGAAAAACTGTTTTTT.

This chain links TRBV7-2 with TRBJ2-1; D may be TRBD2 (7 bases). The V and J ends lost 1 base and 6 bases respectively, with 19 bases between them. The CDR3 is 17 amino acids. CDR1 and CDR2 (germline): SGHTA, FQGNSA. The CDR3 DNA reads TGTGCCAGCAGCTTAGGGGCCGCGGGGGTCAGGGGCAATGAGCAGTTCTTC. Protein: CASSLGAAGVRGNEQFF.

The chain carries TRBV4-3 and TRBJ2-1; 8 nucleotides match TRBD2. Germline V gene data show CDR1 as LGHNA and CDR2 as YSLEER. V was clipped by 0 bases and J by 9 bases; unmatched bases: 13. This CDR3 is 17 amino acids long. CDR3 sequence reads: CASSQDYGAGGPFEQFF. The CDR3 nucleotides read TGCGCCAGCAGCCAAGACTACGGGGCGGGAGGCCCCTTTGAGCAGTTCTTC.

This chain links TRBV18 with TRBJ2-7, with 14 bases fitting TRBD2. This CDR3 region has 16 residues. Germline CDR1 KGHSH, CDR2 LQKENI. After removal of 2 bases from V and 5 bases from J, the junction contained 5 bases not matched to a gene. The CDR3, as DNA: TGTGCCAGCTCACCAGGACTAGCGGGAGGAGAAGACGAGCAGTACTTC. Residues: CASSPGLAGGEDEQYF.